Here is one T cell receptor beta chain with its context. Original methodology: Amplification with reference gene primers provided the estimates of nucleated cell counts. Clones were sequenced by immunoSEQ multiplex PCR, and TCRdb holds only the in-frame ones, with some missing. V and J calls and clone size follow that table, whereas D and trimming were derived from the DNA. The sample yields approximately 220,000 clones, over 70% seen once. The data originate from a study of blood T cell repertoires in COVID-19. Across the study: Sites in the United States, Italy and Spain provided acute and convalescent COVID-19 samples. The analysed material was cDNA or gDNA that came from T cells, B-cell-depleted T cells, or PBMCs.

The germline V gene encodes CDR1 MNHEY and CDR2 SMNVEV (reference sequence). The CDR3 extends over 16 amino acids. Trimming removed 5 bases from V and 5 bases from J, with 21 bases in between. The chain links TRBV27 to TRBJ2-5; D is unresolved. This sequence originates from a man between 40 and 49 years old with acute or convalescent COVID-19. The sample taken for sequencing was peripheral blood. In nucleotides, the CDR3 is TGTGCCAGCAGTCCCTTCATCGGTCTGGTGGTGGAGACCCAGTACTTC. It codes for CASSPFIGLVVETQYF.